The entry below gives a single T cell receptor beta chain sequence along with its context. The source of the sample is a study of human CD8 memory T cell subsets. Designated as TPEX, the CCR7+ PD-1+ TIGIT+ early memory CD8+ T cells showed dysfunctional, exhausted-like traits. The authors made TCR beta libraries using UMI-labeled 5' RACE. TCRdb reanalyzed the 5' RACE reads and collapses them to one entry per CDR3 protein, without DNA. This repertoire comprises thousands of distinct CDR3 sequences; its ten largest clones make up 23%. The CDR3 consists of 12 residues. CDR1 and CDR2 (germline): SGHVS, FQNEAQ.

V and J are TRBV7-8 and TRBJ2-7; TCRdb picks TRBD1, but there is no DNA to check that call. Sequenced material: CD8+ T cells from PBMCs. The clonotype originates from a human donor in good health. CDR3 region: CASAGTDYEQYF.